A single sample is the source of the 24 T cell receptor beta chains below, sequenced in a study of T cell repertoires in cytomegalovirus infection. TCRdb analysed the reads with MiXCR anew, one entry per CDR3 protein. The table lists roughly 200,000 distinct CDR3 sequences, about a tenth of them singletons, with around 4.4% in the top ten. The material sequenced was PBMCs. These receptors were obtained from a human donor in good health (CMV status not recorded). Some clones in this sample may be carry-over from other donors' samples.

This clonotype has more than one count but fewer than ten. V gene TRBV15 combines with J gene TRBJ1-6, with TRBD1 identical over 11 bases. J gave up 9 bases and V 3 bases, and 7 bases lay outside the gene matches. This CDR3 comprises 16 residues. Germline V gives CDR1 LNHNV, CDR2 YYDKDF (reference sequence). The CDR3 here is CATSSGLGTGGSPLHF. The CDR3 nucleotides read TGTGCCACCAGCAGTGGGCTCGGGACAGGGGGTTCACCCCTCCACTTT. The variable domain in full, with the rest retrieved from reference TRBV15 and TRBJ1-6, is DAMVIQNPRYQVTQFGKPVTLSCSQTLNHNVMYWYQQKSSQAPKLLFHYYDKDFNNEADTPDNFQSRRPNTSFCFLDIRSPGLGDTAMYLCATSSGLGTGGSPLHFGNGTRLTVT.

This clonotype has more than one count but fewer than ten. The CDR3 bases are TGTGCCACCAGCAGAGAGGCCGGGACAGCGAACACCGGGGAGCTGTTTTTT. This encodes CATSREAGTANTGELFF. The chain combines TRBV15 with TRBJ2-2; 7 bases match TRBD1. CDR3 size: 17 residues. J lost 0 bases, V lost 0 bases, and 4 bases had no gene match. CDR1 LNHNV and CDR2 YYDKDF come from the germline V gene (reference sequence).

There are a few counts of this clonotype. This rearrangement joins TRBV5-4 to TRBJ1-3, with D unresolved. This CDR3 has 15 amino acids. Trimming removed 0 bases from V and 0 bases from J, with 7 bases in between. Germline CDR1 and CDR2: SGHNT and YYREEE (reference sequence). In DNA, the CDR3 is TGTGCCAGCAGCTTGGACAGCTACTCTGGAAACACCATATATTTT. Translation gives CASSLDSYSGNTIYF.

The CDR3, as DNA: TGTGCCAGCAGCTTAGTATCCGCCCTCGAGAGAGCTTTCTTT. It codes for CASSLVSALERAFF. The chain recombines TRBV11-2 with TRBJ1-1; D not resolved. The CDR3 contains 14 residues. V lost 1 base and J 10 bases, leaving 16 bases between the germline ends. Germline lookup yields CDR1 SGHAT and CDR2 FQNNGV.

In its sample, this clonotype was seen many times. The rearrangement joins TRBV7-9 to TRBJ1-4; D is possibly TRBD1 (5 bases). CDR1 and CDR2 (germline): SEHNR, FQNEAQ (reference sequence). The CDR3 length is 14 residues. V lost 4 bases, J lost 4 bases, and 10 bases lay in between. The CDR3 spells CASSSTAFNEKLFF. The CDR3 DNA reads TGTGCCAGCAGCTCGACAGCATTTAATGAAAAACTGTTTTTT.

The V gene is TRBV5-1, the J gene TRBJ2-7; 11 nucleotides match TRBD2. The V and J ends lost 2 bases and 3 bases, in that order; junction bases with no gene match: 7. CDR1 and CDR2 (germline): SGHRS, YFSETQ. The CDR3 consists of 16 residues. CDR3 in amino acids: CASSFYSGGGDYEQYF. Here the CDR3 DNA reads TGCGCCAGCAGCTTCTATAGCGGGGGGGGCGACTACGAGCAGTACTTC.

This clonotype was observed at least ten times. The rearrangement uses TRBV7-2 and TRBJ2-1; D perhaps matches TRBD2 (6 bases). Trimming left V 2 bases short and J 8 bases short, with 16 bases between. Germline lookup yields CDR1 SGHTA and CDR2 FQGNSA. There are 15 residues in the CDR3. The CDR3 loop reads CASSLSFSGRDEQFF. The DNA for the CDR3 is TGTGCCAGCAGCTTAAGTTTTAGCGGAAGGGATGAGCAGTTCTTC.

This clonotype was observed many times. The CDR3 protein is CASSPRTSGPGDTQYF. CDR3 nucleotides: TGTGCCAGCAGCCCGCGGACTAGCGGTCCAGGAGATACGCAGTATTTT. The gene calls are TRBV7-2 and TRBJ2-3, with 10 bases matching TRBD2. The V segment lost 5 bases and the J segment 5 bases; nucleotides outside the gene matches: 10. The CDR3 consists of 16 residues. Germline CDR1 is SGHTA and CDR2 is FQGNSA. Supplemented by reference TRBV7-2 and TRBJ2-3, the full variable domain reads GAGVSQSPSNKVTEKGKDVELRCDPISGHTALYWYRQSLGQGLEFLIYFQGNSAPDKSGLPSDRFSAERTGGSVSTLTIQRTQQEDSAVYLCASSPRTSGPGDTQYFGPGTRLTVL.

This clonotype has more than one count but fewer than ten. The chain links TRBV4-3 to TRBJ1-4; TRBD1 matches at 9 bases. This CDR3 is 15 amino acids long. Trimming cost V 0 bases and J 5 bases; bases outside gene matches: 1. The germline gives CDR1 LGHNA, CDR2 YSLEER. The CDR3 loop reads CASSQEGTGNEKLFF. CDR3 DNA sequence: TGCGCCAGCAGCCAAGAAGGGACAGGGAATGAAAAACTGTTTTTT.

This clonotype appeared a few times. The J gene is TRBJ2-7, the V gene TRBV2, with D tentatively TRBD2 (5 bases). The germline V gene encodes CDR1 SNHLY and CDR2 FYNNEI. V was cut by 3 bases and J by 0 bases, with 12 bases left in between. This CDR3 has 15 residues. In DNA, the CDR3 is TGTGCCAGCAGTGAGGTGGGAGCGTTCTCCTACGAGCAGTACTTC. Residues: CASSEVGAFSYEQYF.

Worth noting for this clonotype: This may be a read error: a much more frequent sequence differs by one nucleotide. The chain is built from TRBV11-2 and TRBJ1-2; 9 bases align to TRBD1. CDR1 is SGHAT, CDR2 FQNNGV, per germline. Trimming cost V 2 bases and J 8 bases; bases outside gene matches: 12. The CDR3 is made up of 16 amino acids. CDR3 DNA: TGTGCCAGCAGCTTAAACCGGGACAGGGTAACTGACGGCTACACCTTC. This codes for CASSLNRDRVTDGYTF.

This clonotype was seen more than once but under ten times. CDR3 amino acids: CASSYSGPSYGYTF. The CDR3 DNA reads TGTGCCAGCAGTTACTCGGGCCCAAGCTATGGCTACACCTTC. The J gene is TRBJ1-2, the V gene TRBV6-6; D is unresolved. Germline CDR1 reads MNHNY; CDR2 reads SVGAGI (reference sequence). This CDR3 region has 14 residues. The V and J ends lost 0 bases and 4 bases respectively, with 9 bases between them.

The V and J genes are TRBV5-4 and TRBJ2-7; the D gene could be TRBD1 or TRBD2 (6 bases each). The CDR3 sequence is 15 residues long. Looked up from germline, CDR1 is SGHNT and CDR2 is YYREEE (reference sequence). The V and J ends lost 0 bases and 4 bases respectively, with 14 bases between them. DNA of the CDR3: TGTGCCAGCAGCTTGGGAGGGGGGCTCTCATACGAGCAGTACTTC. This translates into CASSLGGGLSYEQYF.

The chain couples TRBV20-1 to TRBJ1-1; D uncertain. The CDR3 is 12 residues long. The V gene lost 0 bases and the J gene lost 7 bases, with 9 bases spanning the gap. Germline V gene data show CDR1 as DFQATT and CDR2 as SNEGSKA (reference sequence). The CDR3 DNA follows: TGCAGTGCTAGAGATAATCCAAATGAAGCTTTCTTT. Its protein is CSARDNPNEAFF.

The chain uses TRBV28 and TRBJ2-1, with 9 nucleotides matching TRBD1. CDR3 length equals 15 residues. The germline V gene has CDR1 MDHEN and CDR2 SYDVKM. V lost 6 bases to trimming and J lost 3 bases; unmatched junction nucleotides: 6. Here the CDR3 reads CASSPGQGFYNEQFF. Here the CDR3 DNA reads TGTGCCAGCAGCCCGGGACAGGGTTTCTACAATGAGCAGTTCTTC.

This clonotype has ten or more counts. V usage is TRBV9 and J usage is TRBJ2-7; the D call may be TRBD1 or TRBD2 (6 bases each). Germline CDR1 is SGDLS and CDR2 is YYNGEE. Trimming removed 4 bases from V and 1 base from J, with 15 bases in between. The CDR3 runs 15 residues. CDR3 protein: CASSPHGGRSYEQYF. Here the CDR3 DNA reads TGTGCCAGCAGCCCCCACGGGGGCCGTTCCTACGAGCAGTACTTC.

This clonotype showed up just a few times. In DNA, the CDR3 is TGTGCCAGCAGTCACCCCCGCTTGGATGGCTACACCTTC. Its translation is CASSHPRLDGYTF. The rearrangement uses TRBV6-6 and TRBJ1-2; D is ambiguous. V dropped 5 bases and J dropped 6 bases, with 13 bases sitting between them. The CDR3 is 13 residues long. Germline V gene lookup returns CDR1 MNHNY and CDR2 SVGAGI (reference sequence).

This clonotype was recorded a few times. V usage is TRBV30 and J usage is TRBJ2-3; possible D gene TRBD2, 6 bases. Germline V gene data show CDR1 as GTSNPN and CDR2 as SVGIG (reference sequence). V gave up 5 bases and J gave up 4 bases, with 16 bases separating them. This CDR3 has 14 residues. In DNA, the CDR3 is TGTGCCTGGGGCAGAATAGCGGAGGCAGATACGCAGTATTTT. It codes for CAWGRIAEADTQYF.

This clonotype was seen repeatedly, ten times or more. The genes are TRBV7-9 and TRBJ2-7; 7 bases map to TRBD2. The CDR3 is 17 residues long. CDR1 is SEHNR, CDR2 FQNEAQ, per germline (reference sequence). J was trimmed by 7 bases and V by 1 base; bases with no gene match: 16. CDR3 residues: CASSLGVGGGSSGEQYF. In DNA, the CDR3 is TGTGCCAGCAGCTTAGGGGTAGGTGGCGGGAGCTCGGGGGAGCAGTACTTC.

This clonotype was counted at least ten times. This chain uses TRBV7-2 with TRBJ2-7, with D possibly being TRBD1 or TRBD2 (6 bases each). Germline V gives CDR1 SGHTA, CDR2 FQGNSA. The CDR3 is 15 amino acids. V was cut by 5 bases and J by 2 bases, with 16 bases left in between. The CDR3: CASSQTQGGPYEQYF. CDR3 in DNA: TGTGCCAGCAGCCAGACACAGGGAGGACCCTACGAGCAGTACTTC. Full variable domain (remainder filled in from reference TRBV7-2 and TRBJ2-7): GAGVSQSPSNKVTEKGKDVELRCDPISGHTALYWYRQSLGQGLEFLIYFQGNSAPDKSGLPSDRFSAERTGGSVSTLTIQRTQQEDSAVYLCASSQTQGGPYEQYFGPGTRLTVT.

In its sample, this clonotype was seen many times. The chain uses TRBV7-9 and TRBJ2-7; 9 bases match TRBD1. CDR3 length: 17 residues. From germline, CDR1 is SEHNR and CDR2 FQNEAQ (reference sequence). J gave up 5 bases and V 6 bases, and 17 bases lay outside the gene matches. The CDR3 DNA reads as TGTGCCAGCAGTCGGAATCGGGGTGGGACAGGGATTCACGAGCAGTACTTC. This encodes CASSRNRGGTGIHEQYF.

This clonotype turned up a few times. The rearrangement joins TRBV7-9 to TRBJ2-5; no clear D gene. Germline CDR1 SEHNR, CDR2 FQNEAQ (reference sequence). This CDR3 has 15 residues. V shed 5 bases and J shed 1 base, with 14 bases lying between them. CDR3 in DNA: TGTGCCAGCAGCCCCCCAAATGGGGTCCAAGAGACCCAGTACTTC. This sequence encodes CASSPPNGVQETQYF.

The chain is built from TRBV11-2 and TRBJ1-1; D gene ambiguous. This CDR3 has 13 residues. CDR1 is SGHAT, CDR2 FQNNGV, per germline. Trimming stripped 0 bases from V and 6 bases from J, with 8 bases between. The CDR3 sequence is CASSLDRSPEAFF. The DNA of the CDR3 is TGTGCCAGCAGCTTAGATCGCAGTCCTGAAGCTTTCTTT.

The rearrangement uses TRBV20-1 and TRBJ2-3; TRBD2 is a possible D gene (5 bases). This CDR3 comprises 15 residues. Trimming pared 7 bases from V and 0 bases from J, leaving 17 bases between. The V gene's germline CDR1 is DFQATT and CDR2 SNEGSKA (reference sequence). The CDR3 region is CSVVSVATSTDTQYF. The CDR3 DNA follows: TGCAGTGTAGTCTCGGTAGCGACTAGCACAGATACGCAGTATTTT.